These T cell receptor beta chains were read from a single sample in a study of cytomegalovirus exposure and HLA in healthy donors. Repertoires were generated with immunoSEQ multiplex PCR, while TCRdb's copy carries only in-frame clones and drops some. The sample lists around 170,000 clones, around 77% seen once, with 2% to 2.5% in the top ten. Sequenced input: PBMCs. The origin of the receptors is a man aged 55-75 years in good health and CMV-seronegative. Both conserved end residues are part of each CDR3. The D gene is left open where the match is weak. Expanded clones are given a class, and other clones once, few, many or no size at all.

clone_size: NA; d_call: TRBD1; j_call: TRBJ1-6; v_call: TRBV5-1; cdr3_aa: CASSLGQGESSYNSPLHF
clone_size: few; d_call: NA; j_call: TRBJ1-4; v_call: TRBV4-3; cdr3_aa: CASSRMTGENEKLFF
clone_size: NA; d_call: NA; j_call: TRBJ2-1; v_call: TRBV5-1; cdr3_aa: CASSLGGTQGYEQFF
clone_size: once; d_call: TRBD1; j_call: TRBJ1-4; v_call: TRBV7-2; cdr3_aa: CASSLGGRGNEKLFF
clone_size: NA; d_call: TRBD2; j_call: TRBJ2-7; v_call: TRBV7-9; cdr3_aa: CASSSRTSGEGEQYF
clone_size: NA; d_call: TRBD1; j_call: TRBJ2-5; v_call: TRBV7-8; cdr3_aa: CASSFRTGQQETQYF
clone_size: NA; d_call: TRBD2; j_call: TRBJ2-3; v_call: TRBV15; cdr3_aa: CATSRVASGGVDTQYF
clone_size: NA; d_call: TRBD2; j_call: TRBJ2-5; v_call: TRBV2; cdr3_aa: CAITYSRTSGGESETQYF
clone_size: NA; d_call: NA; j_call: TRBJ2-1; v_call: TRBV5-1; cdr3_aa: CASSLGPTAVEQFF
clone_size: NA; d_call: NA; j_call: TRBJ2-5; v_call: TRBV4-3; cdr3_aa: CASSQDRTTQETQYF
clone_size: NA; d_call: NA; j_call: TRBJ2-7; v_call: TRBV10-3; cdr3_aa: CAISAEYEQYF
clone_size: NA; d_call: TRBD1; j_call: TRBJ1-4; v_call: TRBV25-1; cdr3_aa: CASSSTGTAEKLFF
clone_size: NA; d_call: NA; j_call: TRBJ2-4; v_call: TRBV9; cdr3_aa: CASSVDGTPINIQYF
clone_size: NA; d_call: NA; j_call: TRBJ2-6; v_call: TRBV7-9; cdr3_aa: CASSLQATGANVLTF
clone_size: NA; d_call: NA; j_call: TRBJ2-1; v_call: TRBV21-1; cdr3_aa: CASSKAQREVGEQFF
clone_size: NA; d_call: TRBD1; j_call: TRBJ2-3; v_call: TRBV6-1; cdr3_aa: CASSRQGKGTDTQYF
clone_size: once; d_call: NA; j_call: TRBJ1-1; v_call: TRBV7-2; cdr3_aa: CASSSPGGVMNTEAFF
clone_size: NA; d_call: TRBD1; j_call: TRBJ1-6; v_call: TRBV11-3; cdr3_aa: CASSPPPTGKESSPLHF
clone_size: NA; d_call: NA; j_call: TRBJ1-1; v_call: TRBV6-1; cdr3_aa: CATYFGGPLEAFF
clone_size: NA; d_call: TRBD2; j_call: TRBJ2-1; v_call: TRBV29-1; cdr3_aa: CSAGEGRDEEQFF
clone_size: once; d_call: TRBD1; j_call: TRBJ2-7; v_call: TRBV6-4; cdr3_aa: CAIRDSIESPSYEQYF
clone_size: NA; d_call: NA; j_call: TRBJ2-5; v_call: TRBV7-3; cdr3_aa: CASSFGGTQETQYF
clone_size: NA; d_call: NA; j_call: TRBJ1-1; v_call: TRBV7-9; cdr3_aa: CASSLGTGEAFF
clone_size: few; d_call: TRBD1; j_call: TRBJ2-2; v_call: TRBV5-1; cdr3_aa: CASSLGARQGWNTGELFF
clone_size: NA; d_call: TRBD1; j_call: TRBJ1-2; v_call: TRBV6-5; cdr3_aa: CASSQTGTGETPF
clone_size: NA; d_call: NA; j_call: TRBJ2-2; v_call: TRBV7-9; cdr3_aa: CASSLADGGPRTGELFF
clone_size: few; d_call: TRBD2; j_call: TRBJ2-3; v_call: TRBV7-9; cdr3_aa: CASSRGLAGGADTQYF
clone_size: few; d_call: NA; j_call: TRBJ1-1; v_call: TRBV4-1; cdr3_aa: CASSQVLGRESIF
clone_size: NA; d_call: NA; j_call: TRBJ2-5; v_call: TRBV27; cdr3_aa: CASSFAGKETQYF
clone_size: NA; d_call: NA; j_call: TRBJ2-7; v_call: TRBV7-2; cdr3_aa: CASSPSGGSYEQYF
clone_size: few; d_call: TRBD2; j_call: TRBJ2-3; v_call: TRBV7-9; cdr3_aa: CASSSGLAGPRDTQYF
clone_size: NA; d_call: TRBD2; j_call: TRBJ2-5; v_call: TRBV7-2; cdr3_aa: CASSPLVGEGPIQYF
clone_size: NA; d_call: NA; j_call: TRBJ1-5; v_call: TRBV28; cdr3_aa: CASSSPIPITGNQPQHF
clone_size: NA; d_call: NA; j_call: TRBJ1-3; v_call: TRBV7-9; cdr3_aa: CASSFGRSWGNTIYF
clone_size: NA; d_call: NA; j_call: TRBJ1-6; v_call: TRBV5-4; cdr3_aa: CASSFLQGNSPLHF
clone_size: NA; d_call: TRBD2; j_call: TRBJ2-1; v_call: TRBV5-4; cdr3_aa: CASSVTSGGATEQFF
clone_size: NA; d_call: NA; j_call: TRBJ2-7; v_call: TRBV18; cdr3_aa: CASSPPGQNYEQYF
clone_size: NA; d_call: TRBD1; j_call: TRBJ2-7; v_call: TRBV5-4; cdr3_aa: CASSSPPGQEDEQYF
clone_size: once; d_call: TRBD2; j_call: TRBJ2-7; v_call: TRBV29-1; cdr3_aa: CSASGLAGAYEQYF
clone_size: NA; d_call: TRBD1; j_call: TRBJ1-6; v_call: TRBV5-6; cdr3_aa: CASSSQGEGSPLHF
clone_size: few; d_call: NA; j_call: TRBJ2-5; v_call: TRBV27; cdr3_aa: CASSFFGETQYF
clone_size: NA; d_call: TRBD2; j_call: TRBJ2-1; v_call: TRBV4-1; cdr3_aa: CASSHRGGSEQFF
clone_size: NA; d_call: NA; j_call: TRBJ2-1; v_call: TRBV6-1; cdr3_aa: CASSDAGFGEQFF
clone_size: once; d_call: TRBD1; j_call: TRBJ2-1; v_call: TRBV29-1; cdr3_aa: CTSERQGARNEQFF
clone_size: NA; d_call: TRBD1; j_call: TRBJ1-1; v_call: TRBV30; cdr3_aa: CAWGRGVYTEAFF
clone_size: few; d_call: NA; j_call: TRBJ2-3; v_call: TRBV10-1; cdr3_aa: CASSDPTDTQYF
clone_size: NA; d_call: NA; j_call: TRBJ1-1; v_call: TRBV19; cdr3_aa: CASSDRPRGTEAFF
clone_size: NA; d_call: TRBD1; j_call: TRBJ1-5; v_call: TRBV5-8; cdr3_aa: CASSGYQGANQPQHF
clone_size: NA; d_call: NA; j_call: TRBJ2-5; v_call: TRBV5-4; cdr3_aa: CASSGGGPQETQYF
clone_size: NA; d_call: TRBD2; j_call: TRBJ2-3; v_call: TRBV19; cdr3_aa: CASSRTSGITDTQYF
clone_size: NA; d_call: NA; j_call: TRBJ1-1; v_call: TRBV2; cdr3_aa: CASSEVQGRMAFF
clone_size: NA; d_call: NA; j_call: TRBJ2-3; v_call: TRBV5-1; cdr3_aa: CASSLATASTDTQYF
clone_size: NA; d_call: NA; j_call: TRBJ2-1; v_call: TRBV7-2; cdr3_aa: CASSLYPGYEQFF